The 11 T cell receptor beta chains listed next were all sequenced from one sample in a study of blood T cell repertoires in COVID-19. Profiled with immunoSEQ multiplex PCR; TCRdb holds only in-frame clones, not every one. Among some 250,000 clones listed, roughly nine tenths were seen once. Material: peripheral blood. The receptors derive from a man aged 55 to 69 with acute or convalescent COVID-19.

This chain connects TRBV15 to TRBJ2-3; the match to TRBD1 covers 12 bases. The length of the CDR3 is 16 residues. The V gene's germline CDR1 is LNHNV and CDR2 YYDKDF (reference sequence). The ends lost 4 bases at V and 3 bases at J; junction bases unmatched: 5. The CDR3 sequence is CATSIRDRGPTDTQYF. The CDR3 bases are TGTGCCACCAGCATAAGGGACAGGGGGCCGACAGATACGCAGTATTTT.

The chain has TRBV2 and TRBJ2-1; TRBD1 matches 7 bases. Germline trimming cut 6 bases from V and 7 bases from J; bases unmatched to any gene: 6. Per germline, CDR1 SNHLY and CDR2 FYNNEI. The CDR3 has 13 amino acids. The CDR3 region has the DNA TGTGCCAGCAGCACGGGGACAGATAATGAGCAGTTCTTC. Protein sequence: CASSTGTDNEQFF.

The chain has TRBV9 and TRBJ1-6; tentatively, D is TRBD1 (6 bases). V was cut by 0 bases and J by 7 bases, with 14 bases left in between. Germline CDR1 SGDLS, CDR2 YYNGEE. The CDR3 has 16 amino acids. The CDR3 nucleotides are TGTGCCAGCAGCGTAGACATCGGGACAAAGAATTCACCCCTCCACTTT. This sequence encodes CASSVDIGTKNSPLHF.

The chain links TRBV4-3 to TRBJ1-4; D ambiguous. Trimming shortened V by 0 bases and J by 3 bases, and 11 bases separated the two germline ends. The CDR3 is 16 amino acids. Germline lookup yields CDR1 LGHNA and CDR2 YSLEER. The CDR3: CASSQDGNRPNEKLFF. CDR3 DNA sequence: TGCGCCAGCAGCCAAGACGGGAATCGACCTAATGAAAAACTGTTTTTT.

The chain couples TRBV24-1 to TRBJ2-5; a weak D match, TRBD1 (6 bases). Germline values: CDR1 KGHDR, CDR2 SFDVKD. V lost 9 bases to trimming and J lost 2 bases, with 9 bases between them. The CDR3 consists of 12 residues. The CDR3 nucleotides read TGTGCCACCTCCGGACAGCAAGAGACCCAGTACTTC. Amino acid sequence: CATSGQQETQYF.

J is TRBJ2-7 and V is TRBV9; 9 bases match TRBD1. Unmatched junction bases numbered 6, after V lost 2 bases and J lost 6 bases. Germline V CDR1 and CDR2: SGDLS, YYNGEE. This CDR3 contains 14 residues. CDR3 nucleotide sequence: TGTGCCAGCAGCGTCGGGACAGGGTTTCTCGAGCAGTACTTC. This encodes CASSVGTGFLEQYF.

The chain uses TRBV5-4 and TRBJ2-3; tentatively, D is TRBD2 (6 bases). The CDR3 consists of 15 residues. In germline, CDR1 is SGHNT, CDR2 YYREEE (reference sequence). V was cut by 0 bases and J by 4 bases, with 12 bases left in between. CDR3 protein: CASSLEGGGADTQYF. The CDR3 coding sequence is TGTGCCAGCAGCTTGGAGGGAGGAGGCGCAGATACGCAGTATTTT. Looking up the rest from reference TRBV5-4 and TRBJ2-3 gives the full variable domain: ETGVTQSPTHLIKTRGQQVTLRCSSQSGHNTVSWYQQALGQGPQFIFQYYREEENGRGNFPPRFSGLQFPNYSSELNVNALELDDSALYLCASSLEGGGADTQYFGPGTRLTVL.

This clone was counted once. The CDR3 nucleotides are TGTGCCAGCAGTTCGGACAGGGCAAAGACCCAGTACTTC. Translation gives CASSSDRAKTQYF. The gene calls are TRBV12-3 or TRBV12-4 and TRBJ2-5; TRBD1 matches 8 bases. V gave up 4 bases and J gave up 6 bases; unmatched junction bases: 4. The CDR3 runs to 13 residues.

The V and J genes are TRBV7-2 and TRBJ2-1, with 9 bases lining up with TRBD2. With V trimmed by 5 bases and J by 7 bases, 6 bases remained unmatched. The CDR3 length is 14 residues. CDR1 is SGHTA and CDR2 is FQGNSA in the germline V gene. CDR3 sequence (DNA): TGTGCCAGCAGCCGGGTAGCGGGAGCGAATGAGCAGTTCTTC. It specifies CASSRVAGANEQFF.

The chain links TRBV5-1 to TRBJ1-2; a possible D gene is TRBD1 (6 bases). Trimming stripped 4 bases from V and 5 bases from J, with 15 bases between. CDR1 is SGHRS and CDR2 is YFSETQ in the germline V gene. The CDR3 length is 14 residues. In nucleotides, the CDR3 is TGCGCCAGCAGCCCCGGACAGACAATATATGGCTACACCTTC. This encodes CASSPGQTIYGYTF.

The chain employs TRBV28 and TRBJ2-1; D is perhaps TRBD2 (6 bases). Germline CDR1 and CDR2: MDHEN and SYDVKM. V lost 0 bases and J lost 0, with 9 bases in between. The length of the CDR3 is 16 residues. This chain's CDR3 is CASSLWGGSSYNEQFF. For the CDR3, the DNA is TGTGCCAGCAGTTTATGGGGGGGAAGCTCCTACAATGAGCAGTTCTTC.